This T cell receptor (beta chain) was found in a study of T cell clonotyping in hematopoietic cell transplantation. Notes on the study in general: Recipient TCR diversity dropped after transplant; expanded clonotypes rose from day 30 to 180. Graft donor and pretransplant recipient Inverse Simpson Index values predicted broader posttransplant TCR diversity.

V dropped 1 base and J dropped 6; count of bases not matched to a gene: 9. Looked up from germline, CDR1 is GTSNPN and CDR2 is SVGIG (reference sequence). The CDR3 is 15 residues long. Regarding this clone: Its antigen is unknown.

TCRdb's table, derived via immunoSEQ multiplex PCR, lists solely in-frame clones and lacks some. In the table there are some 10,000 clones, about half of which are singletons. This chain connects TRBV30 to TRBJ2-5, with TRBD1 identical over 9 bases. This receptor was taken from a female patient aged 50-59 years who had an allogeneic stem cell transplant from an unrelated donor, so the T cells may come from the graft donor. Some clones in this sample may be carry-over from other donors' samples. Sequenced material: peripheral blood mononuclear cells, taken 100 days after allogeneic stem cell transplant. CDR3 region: CAWSAGGQGVKTQYF. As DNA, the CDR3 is TGTGCCTGGAGTGCTGGGGGACAGGGTGTGAAGACCCAGTACTTC. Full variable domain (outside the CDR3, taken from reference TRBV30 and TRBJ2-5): SQTIHQWPATLVQPVGSPLSLECTVEGTSNPNLYWYRQAAGRGLQLLFYSVGIGQISSEVPQNLSASRPQDRQFILSSKKLLLSDSGFYLCAWSAGGQGVKTQYFGPGTRLLVL.